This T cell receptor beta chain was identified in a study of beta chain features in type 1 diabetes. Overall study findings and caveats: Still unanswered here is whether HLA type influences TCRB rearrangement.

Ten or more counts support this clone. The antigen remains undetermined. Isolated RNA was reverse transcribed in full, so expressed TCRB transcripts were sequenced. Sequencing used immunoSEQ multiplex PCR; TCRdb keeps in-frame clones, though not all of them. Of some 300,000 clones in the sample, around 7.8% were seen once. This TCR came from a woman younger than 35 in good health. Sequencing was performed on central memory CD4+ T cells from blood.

The CDR3 DNA follows: TGTGCCAGCTCACGGAGCTCTGGGGTCGACAATGAGCAGTTCTTC. It yields the protein CASSRSSGVDNEQFF. V and J are TRBV18 and TRBJ2-1, with no clear D. The V and J ends lost 4 bases and 5 bases respectively, with 15 bases between them. Germline CDR1 KGHSH, CDR2 LQKENI. The CDR3 covers 15 residues.